This T cell receptor (beta chain) was identified during a study of naive and memory T cell subsets. Findings and caveats of the study: A few larger clonotypes appeared in naive repertoires, especially CD8, possibly memory cells re-expressing CD45RA.

In the case of this clonotype: Its antigen is as yet unknown.

Two oligonucleotides, mixed equimolar, formed the beta constant-region primer covering TRBC1 and TRBC2. Four rounds of PCR amplified the ligated cDNA using nested alpha and beta constant-region primers plus SP2. TCRdb reprocessed the UMI-ligation and nested PCR reads via MiXCR and lists one record per CDR3 protein. Among about 150,000 distinct CDR3 sequences listed, over 20% were seen once. The sequencing sample was made of naive CD4+ T cells from blood. This clonotype was sampled from a human donor in good health.

The CDR3 coding sequence is TGTGCCAGCAGCCCCTGGACTAGCGCCTATAAAAGCTCCTACAATGAGCAGTTCTTC. Translating gives CASSPWTSAYKSSYNEQFF. The chain carries TRBV7-2 and TRBJ2-1; TRBD2 agrees at 9 bases. The germline gives CDR1 SGHTA, CDR2 FQGNSA. There are 19 residues in the CDR3. Germline trimming cut 5 bases from V and 0 bases from J; bases unmatched to any gene: 14.